Listed below are T cell receptor beta chains from one sample, sequenced in a study of cytomegalovirus exposure and HLA in healthy donors. Using immunoSEQ multiplex PCR, the repertoire was profiled, and TCRdb retains in-frame clones only, with some absent. The sample lists more than 150,000 clones, roughly 80% seen once, with approximately 1.5% in the top ten. Material: PBMCs. The source of these receptors is a man aged 35 to 55 in good health and CMV-seronegative. CDR3s include the opening cysteine and the closing phenylalanine or tryptophan. D genes are given only for firm matches. Part of the rows lack a size; the others show once, few, many or a class for expanded clones.

clone size	V gene	D gene	J gene	CDR3 DNA	CDR3 protein
-	TRBV7-2	TRBD1	TRBJ1-1	TGTGCCAGCAGCAAGGGACAGGGGGTTTCGGGTGAAGCTTTCTTT	CASSKGQGVSGEAFF
-	TRBV5-1	TRBD1	TRBJ2-6	TGCGCCAGCAGCCCCGGGACAGATGGGGCCAACGTCCTGACTTTC	CASSPGTDGANVLTF
-	TRBV5-1	-	TRBJ2-2	TGCGCCAGCAGCTTAGGGACAACCCTGACCGGGGAGCTGTTTTTT	CASSLGTTLTGELFF
-	TRBV7-9	TRBD1	TRBJ2-7	TGTGCCAGCAGCTTCCTGACAGGGGGCTACGAGCAGTACTTC	CASSFLTGGYEQYF
once	TRBV11-2	TRBD2	TRBJ2-7	TGTGCCAGCAGCTTAAACGCGGGAGGCCCCCTACCCAGCGAGCAGTACTTC	CASSLNAGGPLPSEQYF
-	TRBV27	TRBD1	TRBJ2-5	TGTGCCAGCAGCCTTTCCGGGACAGGGAGGGAGACCCAGTACTTC	CASSLSGTGRETQYF
-	TRBV6-1	TRBD1	TRBJ1-2	TGTGCCAGCAGGCAACAAGGGGGCTCTAACTATGGCTACACCTTC	CASRQQGGSNYGYTF
few	TRBV12-5	TRBD1	TRBJ2-5	TGTGCTAGTGGCGCCGACAGGGTGGGTGAGACCCAGTACTTC	CASGADRVGETQYF
-	TRBV7-2	TRBD2	TRBJ2-1	TGTGCCAGCAGCCAAGGGGGACTAGCGGGGGCCGGCTCCTACAATGAGCAGTTCTTC	CASSQGGLAGAGSYNEQFF
-	TRBV18	-	TRBJ2-1	TGTGCCAGCTCACCACAGGGGCATTCTTACAATGAGCAGTTCTTC	CASSPQGHSYNEQFF
-	TRBV19	-	TRBJ1-4	TGTGCCAGTAGTCCTGACAGGCCAGCGGGGCTGTTTTTT	CASSPDRPAGLFF
-	TRBV23-1	TRBD1	TRBJ2-7	TGCGCCAGCAGTCAGACAGGGGGCTCCTACGAGCAGTACTTC	CASSQTGGSYEQYF
-	TRBV5-8	TRBD1	TRBJ2-7	TGTGCCAGCAGCTTCGGGACAGGATCCTACGAGCAGTACTTC	CASSFGTGSYEQYF
-	TRBV7-9	-	TRBJ1-5	TGTGCCTCTACATCGGGGTACAATCAGCCCCAGCATTTT	CASTSGYNQPQHF
-	TRBV28	-	TRBJ2-7	TGTGCCAGCAGGACCCCTGGAGGGAGGTCCTACGAGCAGTACTTC	CASRTPGGRSYEQYF
-	TRBV5-1	-	TRBJ2-7	TGCGCCAGCAGCTTGGAACGGTCCTACGAGCAGTACTTC	CASSLERSYEQYF
-	TRBV19	-	TRBJ2-2	TGTGCCAGCCGAAAGCGGGGAGGGGGCACCGGGGAGCTGTTTTTT	CASRKRGGGTGELFF
-	TRBV5-8	-	TRBJ1-5	TGTGCCAGCAGCTTGGAGCCGAACCAGCCCCAGCATTTT	CASSLEPNQPQHF
-	TRBV27	TRBD2	TRBJ2-1	TGTGCCAGCAGTCCTTCTAGCGGGAGGGTCACCTACAATGAGCAGTTCTTC	CASSPSSGRVTYNEQFF
-	TRBV5-6	-	TRBJ2-3	TGTGCCAGCAGCCACCTTGGTTACTCAAAAGAATCAGATACGCAGTATTTT	CASSHLGYSKESDTQYF
-	TRBV6-5	TRBD1	TRBJ1-6	TGTGCCAGCAGTTATTCCGGGACAGCAACTGGCTCACCCCTCCACTTT	CASSYSGTATGSPLHF
-	TRBV4-2	-	TRBJ2-7	TGTGCCAGCAGCCAAGCTAGTGGGAGCTCCTACGAGCAGTACTTC	CASSQASGSSYEQYF
few	TRBV15	-	TRBJ2-5	TGTGCCACCAGCAGAGATCTGGCAGGGAAAGAGACCCAGTACTTC	CATSRDLAGKETQYF
-	TRBV5-1	-	TRBJ2-7	TGCGCCAGCAGCTTGACGGTCGGCGCAGGGGCCTTATACGAGCAGTACTTC	CASSLTVGAGALYEQYF
-	TRBV27	TRBD2	TRBJ2-1	TGTGCCAGCAGTCCCTTAACGGTAGCGGGAGCAGGTGAGCAGTTCTTC	CASSPLTVAGAGEQFF
once	TRBV5-6	-	TRBJ1-2	TGTGCCAGCAGCCCAAACTTGAGAGAGTATGGCTACACCTTC	CASSPNLREYGYTF
-	TRBV7-8	-	TRBJ1-5	TGTGCCAGCAGCTTAGGGGGGCAGAATCGCAATCAGCCCCAGCATTTT	CASSLGGQNRNQPQHF
-	TRBV4-1	TRBD2	TRBJ2-5	TGCGCCAGCAGCTTAGGACTAGCGGGGGTGGGGACCCAGTACTTC	CASSLGLAGVGTQYF
-	TRBV7-2	TRBD2	TRBJ2-7	TGTGCCAGCAGCTCACGAAGCGGGGGGCTCTACGAGCAGTACTTC	CASSSRSGGLYEQYF
-	TRBV30	TRBD1	TRBJ1-6	TGTGCCTGGAGAGGTCTGGGACAGAAAAATTCACCCCTCCACTTT	CAWRGLGQKNSPLHF
few	TRBV13	TRBD1	TRBJ1-2	TGTGCCAGCAGCATTCAGGGGGTGCAGTATGGCTACACCTTC	CASSIQGVQYGYTF
-	TRBV7-2	TRBD2	TRBJ2-1	TGTGCCAGCAGCTTATCTCGGCTAGCGGGCAGGAACAATGAGCAGTTCTTC	CASSLSRLAGRNNEQFF
-	TRBV7-2	TRBD2	TRBJ2-5	TGTGCCAGCAGCCTAGGGGGACTAGCGGGGATGGCTAGGGAGACCCAGTACTTC	CASSLGGLAGMARETQYF
-	TRBV7-8	-	TRBJ2-7	TGTGCCAGCAGCTTAAGCTCCGCCTACGAGCAGTACTTC	CASSLSSAYEQYF
-	TRBV5-1	TRBD1	TRBJ2-5	TGCGCCAGCCGATCTACAGGGGCGGAGACCCAGTACTTC	CASRSTGAETQYF
-	TRBV19	TRBD1	TRBJ1-1	TGTGCCAGTAGTCTGGGACAGGGGAACACTGAAGCTTTCTTT	CASSLGQGNTEAFF
-	TRBV9	TRBD2	TRBJ2-1	TGTGCCAGCAGCGTAGGCTCTAGCGGGGGTCCGGATGAGCAGTTCTTC	CASSVGSSGGPDEQFF
-	TRBV7-8	TRBD2	TRBJ2-1	TGTGCCAGCAGCTTATTGGCTAGCGGATACAATGAGCAGTTCTTC	CASSLLASGYNEQFF
-	TRBV7-2	-	TRBJ1-2	TGTGCCAGCAGCTTCCACAAATATGGCTACACCTTC	CASSFHKYGYTF
-	TRBV6-1	-	TRBJ1-2	TGTGCCAGCAGTGAAGCGGTCGGGGGTTGGTGGGGCTACACCTTC	CASSEAVGGWWGYTF
-	TRBV6-6	-	TRBJ2-7	TGTGCCAGCAGTTACGGACTCGGAGGGCTCGCCGAGCAGTACTTC	CASSYGLGGLAEQYF
-	TRBV6-5	-	TRBJ2-1	TGTGCCAGCAGTGGGCAGAATTACTACAATGAGCAGTTCTTC	CASSGQNYYNEQFF
once	TRBV9	-	TRBJ2-3	TGTGCCAGCAGCCTGACTGCTAGCACAGATACGCAGTATTTT	CASSLTASTDTQYF
-	TRBV5-1	-	TRBJ2-2	TGCGCCAGCAGCTTGGTTGTAGAGGCCGGGGAGCTGTTTTTT	CASSLVVEAGELFF
-	TRBV4-1	TRBD1	TRBJ2-1	TGCGCCAGCAGCCAAATCCCGGGACAGGGAGCCTACAATGAGCAGTTCTTC	CASSQIPGQGAYNEQFF
-	TRBV5-6	TRBD1	TRBJ2-7	TGTGCCAGCATAAGGACAGGGGCCTACGAGCAGTACTTC	CASIRTGAYEQYF
-	TRBV5-6	-	TRBJ1-2	TGTGCCAGCAGCTCAGCAGGAGTGGGAGGATATGGCTACACCTTC	CASSSAGVGGYGYTF
-	TRBV11-2	-	TRBJ2-7	TGTGCTTTTTTCAAGCAGAAGGCGGCATACGAGCAGTACTTC	CAFFKQKAAYEQYF
-	TRBV15	-	TRBJ1-4	TGTGCCACCAGCGATATCAGGGGAGAGGGATTTGATGAAAAACTGTTTTTT	CATSDIRGEGFDEKLFF
few	TRBV5-4	-	TRBJ1-1	TGTGCCAGCAGCCTACCGCCACAGGGGAACACTGAAGCTTTCTTT	CASSLPPQGNTEAFF
-	TRBV5-5	TRBD1	TRBJ1-5	TGTGCCAGCAGCGTCACCGGGACAGGTCCTCAGCCCCAGCATTTT	CASSVTGTGPQPQHF
-	TRBV7-8	-	TRBJ2-7	TGTGCCAGCAGCGCACCCAGGGTTTCCTACGAGCAGTACTTC	CASSAPRVSYEQYF
-	TRBV5-4	-	TRBJ1-2	TGTGCCAGCAGCTTTGTTACCGGGTTTGATGGCTACACCTTC	CASSFVTGFDGYTF
-	TRBV7-6	-	TRBJ2-6	TGTGCCAGCAGCCAAAGGAGCTCTGGGGCCAACGTCCTGACTTTC	CASSQRSSGANVLTF
-	TRBV28	-	TRBJ1-1	TGTGCCAGCAGTTTATGGGCGGCCCAGACTGAAGCTTTCTTT	CASSLWAAQTEAFF